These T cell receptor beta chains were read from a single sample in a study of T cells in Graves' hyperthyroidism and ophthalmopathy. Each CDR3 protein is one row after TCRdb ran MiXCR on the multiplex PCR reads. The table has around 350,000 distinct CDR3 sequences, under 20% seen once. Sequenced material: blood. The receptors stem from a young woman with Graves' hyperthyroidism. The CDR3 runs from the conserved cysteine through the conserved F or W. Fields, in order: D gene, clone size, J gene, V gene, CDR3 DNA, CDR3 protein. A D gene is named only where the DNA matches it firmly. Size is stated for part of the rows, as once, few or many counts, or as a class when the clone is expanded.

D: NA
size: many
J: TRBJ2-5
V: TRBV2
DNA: TGTGCCAGCAGAATCCAAGAGACCCAGTACTTC
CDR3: CASRIQETQYF

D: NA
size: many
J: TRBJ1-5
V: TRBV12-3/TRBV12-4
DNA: TGTGCCAGCAGTCGGCCGGATCAGCCCCAGCATTTT
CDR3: CASSRPDQPQHF

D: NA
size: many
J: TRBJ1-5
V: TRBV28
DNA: TGTGCCAGCAGTCTCCAGGGTTTTTATGGCAATCAGCCCCAGCATTTT
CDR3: CASSLQGFYGNQPQHF

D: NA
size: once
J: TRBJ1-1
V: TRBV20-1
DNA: TGCAGTGCCACGGGGTTTAGGGGTGAAGCTTTCTTT
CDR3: CSATGFRGEAFF

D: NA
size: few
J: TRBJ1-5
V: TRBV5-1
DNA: TGCGCCAGCAGAGTCGACTTTGATCAGCCCCAGCATTTT
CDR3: CASRVDFDQPQHF

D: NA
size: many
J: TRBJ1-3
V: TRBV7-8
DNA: TGTGCCAGCAGCCTGGAAGGAGGAAACACCATATATTTT
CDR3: CASSLEGGNTIYF

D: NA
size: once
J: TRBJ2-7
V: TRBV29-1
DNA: TGCAGCGTGGGAAGGTCCTCCTACGAGCATTACTTC
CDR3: CSVGRSSYEHYF

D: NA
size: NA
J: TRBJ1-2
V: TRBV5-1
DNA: TGCGCCAGCAGCTTGAAGGCCTTAGAATATGGCTACACCTTC
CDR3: CASSLKALEYGYTF

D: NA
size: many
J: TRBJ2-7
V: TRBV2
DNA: TGTGCCAGCAGACCGAGCCCGCCTAGCATCCACGAGCAGTACTTC
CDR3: CASRPSPPSIHEQYF

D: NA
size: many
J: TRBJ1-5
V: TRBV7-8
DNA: TGTGCCAGCAGCTACGATTTCAATCAGCCCCAGCATTTT
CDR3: CASSYDFNQPQHF

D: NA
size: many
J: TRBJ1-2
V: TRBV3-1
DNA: TGTGCCAGCAGCCAAGGCCCTGGCGGGGTGGGATATGGCTACACCTTC
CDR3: CASSQGPGGVGYGYTF

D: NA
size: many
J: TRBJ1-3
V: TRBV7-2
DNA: TGTGCCAGCAGCTTAGACACCGGAAACACCATATATTTT
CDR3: CASSLDTGNTIYF

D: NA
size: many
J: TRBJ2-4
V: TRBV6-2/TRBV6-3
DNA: TGTGCCAGCAGTTACCGGGACTGGGTAAACATTCAGTACTTC
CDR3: CASSYRDWVNIQYF

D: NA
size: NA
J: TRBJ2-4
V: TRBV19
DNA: TGTGCCAGTAGAGACAGTAGGACCAAAAACATTCAGTACTTC
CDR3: CASRDSRTKNIQYF

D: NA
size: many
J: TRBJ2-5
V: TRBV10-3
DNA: TGTGCCATCAGTGAGAGCAGGGACGGTGCAGAGACCCAGTACTTC
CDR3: CAISESRDGAETQYF

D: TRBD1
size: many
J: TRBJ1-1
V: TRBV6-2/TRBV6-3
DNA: TGTGCCAGCACCCGGACAGGGTTGGTAGGCACTGAAGCTTTCTTT
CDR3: CASTRTGLVGTEAFF

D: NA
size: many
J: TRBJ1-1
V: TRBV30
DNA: TGTGCCTGGAGTGTAAGCCGCGGAGAAGAAGCTTTCTTT
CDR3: CAWSVSRGEEAFF

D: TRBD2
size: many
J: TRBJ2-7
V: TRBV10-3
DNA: TGTGCCATCAGTGCGGCGGGGGGGCTCGACGAGCAGTACTTC
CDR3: CAISAAGGLDEQYF

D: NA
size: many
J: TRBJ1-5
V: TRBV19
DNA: TGTGCCACCTCTGGGGGGGGAAGGTCTCAGCCCCAGCATTTT
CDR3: CATSGGGRSQPQHF

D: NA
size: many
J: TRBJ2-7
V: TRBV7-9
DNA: TGTGCCAGCAGCGGGGAGTACGAGCAGTACTTC
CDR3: CASSGEYEQYF

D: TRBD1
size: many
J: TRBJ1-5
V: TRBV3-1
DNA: TGTGCCAGCAGCCGAAGTTACCGGGACAGAAATCAGCCCCAGCATTTT
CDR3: CASSRSYRDRNQPQHF

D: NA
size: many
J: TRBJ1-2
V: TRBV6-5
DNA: TGTGCCAGCGAGGGACATTATTTTGGCTACACCTTC
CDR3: CASEGHYFGYTF

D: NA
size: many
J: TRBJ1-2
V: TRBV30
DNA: TGTGCCTGGAGTAGGCGGATTTATGGCTACACCTTC
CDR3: CAWSRRIYGYTF

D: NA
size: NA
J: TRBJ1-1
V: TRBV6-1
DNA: TGTGCCAGCAGTGAACAGGGTTTTGGGGAAGCTTTCTTT
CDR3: CASSEQGFGEAFF

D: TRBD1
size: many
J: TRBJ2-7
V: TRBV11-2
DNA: TGTGCCAGCAGCCGTGACAGGGTCGGGGCCGAGCAGTACTTC
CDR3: CASSRDRVGAEQYF

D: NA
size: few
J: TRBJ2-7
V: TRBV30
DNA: TGTGCCTGGAGTGCCTCCTACGAGCAGTACTTC
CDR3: CAWSASYEQYF

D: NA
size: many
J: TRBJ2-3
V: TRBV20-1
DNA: TGCAGTGCTAGAGTGGTTGAGCAGGGGTGGGCAGATACGCAGTATTTT
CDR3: CSARVVEQGWADTQYF

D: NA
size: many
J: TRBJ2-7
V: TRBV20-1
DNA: TGCAGTGCTAGCAGGGCCTACGAGCAGTACTTC
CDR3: CSASRAYEQYF

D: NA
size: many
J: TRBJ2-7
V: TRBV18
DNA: TGTGCCAGCTCACGCCTCCCCCTTTCCGAGCAGTACTTC
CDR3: CASSRLPLSEQYF

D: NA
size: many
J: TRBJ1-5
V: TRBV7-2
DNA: TGTGCCAGCAGCTTAGCTAAAAGCAATCAGCCCCAGCATTTT
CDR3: CASSLAKSNQPQHF

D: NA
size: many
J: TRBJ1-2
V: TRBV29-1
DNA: TGCAGCGTTTCAGCCGGGACGGAGTATGGCTACACCTTC
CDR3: CSVSAGTEYGYTF

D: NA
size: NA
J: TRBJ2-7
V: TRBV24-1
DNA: TGTGCCACCAGTGATTTGGCCCCACAGGGAAAGCAGTACTTC
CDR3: CATSDLAPQGKQYF

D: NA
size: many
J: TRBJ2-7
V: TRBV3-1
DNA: TGTGCCAGCAGCCAAGAAGGGCCTTTCTACGAGCAGTACTTC
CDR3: CASSQEGPFYEQYF

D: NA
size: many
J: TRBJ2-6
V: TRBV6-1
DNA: TGTGCCAGCGGACCCTTTGGCAGTTCGGGGGCCAACGTCCTGACTTTC
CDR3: CASGPFGSSGANVLTF

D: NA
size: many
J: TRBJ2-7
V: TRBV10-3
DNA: TGTGCCATCAGTGAGTCGGACAGCTCCTACGAGCAGTACTTC
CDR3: CAISESDSSYEQYF

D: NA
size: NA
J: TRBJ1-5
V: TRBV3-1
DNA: TGTGCCAGCAGCCAAAATCGGCACCAGCCCCAGCATTTT
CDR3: CASSQNRHQPQHF